Below, 8 T cell receptor beta chains from the same sample are listed, as sequenced in a study of T cell responses to AZD1222 COVID-19 vaccine. Clones were read by immunoSEQ multiplex PCR, and TCRdb kept only the in-frame ones, dropping some. This table holds roughly 77,000 clones, 80% to 95% found once. Sample: peripheral blood, taken 28 days after the second AZD1222 dose. The receptors here all came from an adult who received the AZD1222 COVID-19 vaccine.

The chain carries TRBV4-1 and TRBJ2-1, with 8 bases that match TRBD2. CDR3 length: 18 residues. Per germline, CDR1 MGHRA and CDR2 YSYEKL. The J segment lost 1 base and the V segment lost 0 bases, leaving 8 bases of the junction unmatched. The CDR3 protein is CASSQELSSGVSYNEQFF. CDR3 sequence (DNA): TGCGCCAGCAGCCAAGAGTTGAGTAGCGGGGTTTCCTACAATGAGCAGTTCTTC.

The chain combines TRBV11-2 with TRBJ2-7; no reliable D call. The V gene lost 0 bases and the J gene lost 3 bases, with 3 bases spanning the gap. The CDR3 spans 12 residues. Germline V gives CDR1 SGHAT, CDR2 FQNNGV. The CDR3 sequence: CASSLDSYEQYF. The CDR3 DNA follows: TGTGCCAGCAGCTTAGATAGCTACGAGCAGTACTTC.

This clone was observed once. The chain links TRBV19 to TRBJ2-2; TRBD2 might be the D (6 bases). The germline V and J ends were trimmed by 7 bases and 4 bases, with 16 bases remaining between them. Germline assignment: CDR1 LNHDA and CDR2 SQIVND (reference sequence). CDR3 length equals 15 residues. CDR3 nucleotide sequence: TGTGCCAGTATGGCTCCGGGGAGGCCCACCGGGGAGCTGTTTTTT. It encodes CASMAPGRPTGELFF.

This chain links TRBV12-3 or TRBV12-4 with TRBJ2-1, with a weak D call TRBD2 (6 bases). The CDR3 is 11 residues long. Between the trimmed V and J ends, which lost 6 bases and 9 bases, there was a span of 9 bases. CDR3 sequence reads: CASRGGSEQFF. DNA for the CDR3: TGTGCCAGCAGGGGGGGAAGTGAGCAGTTCTTC.

The chain has TRBV10-1 and TRBJ1-5, with D possibly TRBD1 on 6 matching bases. Germline V CDR1 and CDR2: WNHNN, SYGVQD (reference sequence). The CDR3 sequence is 13 residues long. Trimming left V 3 bases short and J 7 bases short, with 10 bases between. CDR3 sequence (DNA): TGCGCCAGCAGTGATGGTGGGGGCCAGCCCCAGCATTTT. It translates to CASSDGGGQPQHF.

This chain uses TRBV27 with TRBJ2-5; TRBD2 might be the D (5 bases). The CDR3 consists of 15 residues. V was cut by 0 bases and J by 3 bases, with 11 bases left in between. In germline, CDR1 is MNHEY, CDR2 SMNVEV (reference sequence). CDR3 DNA: TGTGCCAGCAGTTTATCGATACACGGGGAAGAGACCCAGTACTTC. This gives the protein CASSLSIHGEETQYF.

This chain links TRBV28 with TRBJ1-1, with no clear D. V lost 4 bases, J lost 11 bases, and 14 bases lay in between. This CDR3 has 12 amino acids. CDR1 is MDHEN and CDR2 is SYDVKM in the germline V gene. CDR3 sequence: CASSSPNRGAFF. The CDR3 DNA is TGTGCCAGCAGTTCCCCAAACCGAGGGGCTTTCTTT.

The CDR3 DNA reads TGTGCCATCCGGGACACGTCAGATACGCAGTATTTT. Amino acid sequence: CAIRDTSDTQYF. The V call is TRBV6-5, the J call TRBJ2-3, with a weak D call TRBD1 (6 bases). This CDR3 contains 12 residues. In germline, CDR1 is MNHEY, CDR2 SVGAGI. Trimming pared 10 bases from V and 4 bases from J, leaving 12 bases between.